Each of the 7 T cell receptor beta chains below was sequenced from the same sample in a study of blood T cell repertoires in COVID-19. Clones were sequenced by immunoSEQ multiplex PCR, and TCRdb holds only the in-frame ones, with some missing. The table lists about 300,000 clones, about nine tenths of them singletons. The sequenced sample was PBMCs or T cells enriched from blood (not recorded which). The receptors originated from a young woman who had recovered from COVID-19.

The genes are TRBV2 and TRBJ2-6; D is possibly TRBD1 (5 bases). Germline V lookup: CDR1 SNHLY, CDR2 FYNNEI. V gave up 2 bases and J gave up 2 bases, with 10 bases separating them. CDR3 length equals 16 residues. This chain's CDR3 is CASSERGTAGANVLTF. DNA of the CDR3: TGTGCCAGCAGTGAAAGGGGAACAGCTGGGGCCAACGTCCTGACTTTC.

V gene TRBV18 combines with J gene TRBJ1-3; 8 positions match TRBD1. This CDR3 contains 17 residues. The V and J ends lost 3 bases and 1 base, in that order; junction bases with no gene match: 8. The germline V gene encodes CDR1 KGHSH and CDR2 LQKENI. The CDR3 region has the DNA TGTGCCAGCTCACCGCCGGGACAGGTCCTTTCTGGAAACACCATATATTTT. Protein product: CASSPPGQVLSGNTIYF.

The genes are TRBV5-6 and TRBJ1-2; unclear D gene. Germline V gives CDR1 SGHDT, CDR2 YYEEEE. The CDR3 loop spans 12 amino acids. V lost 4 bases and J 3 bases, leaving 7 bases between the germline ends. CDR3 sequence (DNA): TGTGCCAGCAGCGCGGTAGACTATGGCTACACCTTC. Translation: CASSAVDYGYTF.

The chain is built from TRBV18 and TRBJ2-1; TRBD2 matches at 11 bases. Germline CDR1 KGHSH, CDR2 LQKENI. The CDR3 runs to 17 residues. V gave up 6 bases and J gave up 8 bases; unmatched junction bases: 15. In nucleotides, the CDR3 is TGTGCCAGCTCCCCCGGTGAACGACTAGCGGGGAACGATGAGCAGTTCTTC. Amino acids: CASSPGERLAGNDEQFF.

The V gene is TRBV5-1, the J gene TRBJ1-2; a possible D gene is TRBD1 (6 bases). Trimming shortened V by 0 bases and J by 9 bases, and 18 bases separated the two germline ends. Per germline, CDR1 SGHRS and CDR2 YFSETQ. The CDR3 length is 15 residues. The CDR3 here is CASSLVVRGLGSYTF. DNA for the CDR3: TGCGCCAGCAGCTTGGTCGTGCGGGGGCTTGGAAGCTACACCTTC. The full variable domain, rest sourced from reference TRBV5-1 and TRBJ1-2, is KAGVTQTPRYLIKTRGQQVTLSCSPISGHRSVSWYQQTPGQGLQFLFEYFSETQRNKGNFPGRFSGRQFSNSRSEMNVSTLELGDSALYLCASSLVVRGLGSYTFGSGTRLTVV.

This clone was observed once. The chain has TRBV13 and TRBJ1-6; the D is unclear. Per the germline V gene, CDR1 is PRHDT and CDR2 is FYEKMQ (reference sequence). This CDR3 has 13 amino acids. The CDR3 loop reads CGDCAGSNSPLHF. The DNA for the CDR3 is TGTGGGGATTGCGCGGGCTCGAATTCACCCCTCCACTTT.

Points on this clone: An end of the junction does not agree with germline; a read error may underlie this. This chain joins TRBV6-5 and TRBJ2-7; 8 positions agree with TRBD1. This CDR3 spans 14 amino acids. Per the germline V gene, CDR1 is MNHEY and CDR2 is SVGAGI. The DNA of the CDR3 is TGTACCAGCAGTTTCTCGACAGGGGTGGGCGAGCAGTACTTC. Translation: CTSSFSTGVGEQYF.